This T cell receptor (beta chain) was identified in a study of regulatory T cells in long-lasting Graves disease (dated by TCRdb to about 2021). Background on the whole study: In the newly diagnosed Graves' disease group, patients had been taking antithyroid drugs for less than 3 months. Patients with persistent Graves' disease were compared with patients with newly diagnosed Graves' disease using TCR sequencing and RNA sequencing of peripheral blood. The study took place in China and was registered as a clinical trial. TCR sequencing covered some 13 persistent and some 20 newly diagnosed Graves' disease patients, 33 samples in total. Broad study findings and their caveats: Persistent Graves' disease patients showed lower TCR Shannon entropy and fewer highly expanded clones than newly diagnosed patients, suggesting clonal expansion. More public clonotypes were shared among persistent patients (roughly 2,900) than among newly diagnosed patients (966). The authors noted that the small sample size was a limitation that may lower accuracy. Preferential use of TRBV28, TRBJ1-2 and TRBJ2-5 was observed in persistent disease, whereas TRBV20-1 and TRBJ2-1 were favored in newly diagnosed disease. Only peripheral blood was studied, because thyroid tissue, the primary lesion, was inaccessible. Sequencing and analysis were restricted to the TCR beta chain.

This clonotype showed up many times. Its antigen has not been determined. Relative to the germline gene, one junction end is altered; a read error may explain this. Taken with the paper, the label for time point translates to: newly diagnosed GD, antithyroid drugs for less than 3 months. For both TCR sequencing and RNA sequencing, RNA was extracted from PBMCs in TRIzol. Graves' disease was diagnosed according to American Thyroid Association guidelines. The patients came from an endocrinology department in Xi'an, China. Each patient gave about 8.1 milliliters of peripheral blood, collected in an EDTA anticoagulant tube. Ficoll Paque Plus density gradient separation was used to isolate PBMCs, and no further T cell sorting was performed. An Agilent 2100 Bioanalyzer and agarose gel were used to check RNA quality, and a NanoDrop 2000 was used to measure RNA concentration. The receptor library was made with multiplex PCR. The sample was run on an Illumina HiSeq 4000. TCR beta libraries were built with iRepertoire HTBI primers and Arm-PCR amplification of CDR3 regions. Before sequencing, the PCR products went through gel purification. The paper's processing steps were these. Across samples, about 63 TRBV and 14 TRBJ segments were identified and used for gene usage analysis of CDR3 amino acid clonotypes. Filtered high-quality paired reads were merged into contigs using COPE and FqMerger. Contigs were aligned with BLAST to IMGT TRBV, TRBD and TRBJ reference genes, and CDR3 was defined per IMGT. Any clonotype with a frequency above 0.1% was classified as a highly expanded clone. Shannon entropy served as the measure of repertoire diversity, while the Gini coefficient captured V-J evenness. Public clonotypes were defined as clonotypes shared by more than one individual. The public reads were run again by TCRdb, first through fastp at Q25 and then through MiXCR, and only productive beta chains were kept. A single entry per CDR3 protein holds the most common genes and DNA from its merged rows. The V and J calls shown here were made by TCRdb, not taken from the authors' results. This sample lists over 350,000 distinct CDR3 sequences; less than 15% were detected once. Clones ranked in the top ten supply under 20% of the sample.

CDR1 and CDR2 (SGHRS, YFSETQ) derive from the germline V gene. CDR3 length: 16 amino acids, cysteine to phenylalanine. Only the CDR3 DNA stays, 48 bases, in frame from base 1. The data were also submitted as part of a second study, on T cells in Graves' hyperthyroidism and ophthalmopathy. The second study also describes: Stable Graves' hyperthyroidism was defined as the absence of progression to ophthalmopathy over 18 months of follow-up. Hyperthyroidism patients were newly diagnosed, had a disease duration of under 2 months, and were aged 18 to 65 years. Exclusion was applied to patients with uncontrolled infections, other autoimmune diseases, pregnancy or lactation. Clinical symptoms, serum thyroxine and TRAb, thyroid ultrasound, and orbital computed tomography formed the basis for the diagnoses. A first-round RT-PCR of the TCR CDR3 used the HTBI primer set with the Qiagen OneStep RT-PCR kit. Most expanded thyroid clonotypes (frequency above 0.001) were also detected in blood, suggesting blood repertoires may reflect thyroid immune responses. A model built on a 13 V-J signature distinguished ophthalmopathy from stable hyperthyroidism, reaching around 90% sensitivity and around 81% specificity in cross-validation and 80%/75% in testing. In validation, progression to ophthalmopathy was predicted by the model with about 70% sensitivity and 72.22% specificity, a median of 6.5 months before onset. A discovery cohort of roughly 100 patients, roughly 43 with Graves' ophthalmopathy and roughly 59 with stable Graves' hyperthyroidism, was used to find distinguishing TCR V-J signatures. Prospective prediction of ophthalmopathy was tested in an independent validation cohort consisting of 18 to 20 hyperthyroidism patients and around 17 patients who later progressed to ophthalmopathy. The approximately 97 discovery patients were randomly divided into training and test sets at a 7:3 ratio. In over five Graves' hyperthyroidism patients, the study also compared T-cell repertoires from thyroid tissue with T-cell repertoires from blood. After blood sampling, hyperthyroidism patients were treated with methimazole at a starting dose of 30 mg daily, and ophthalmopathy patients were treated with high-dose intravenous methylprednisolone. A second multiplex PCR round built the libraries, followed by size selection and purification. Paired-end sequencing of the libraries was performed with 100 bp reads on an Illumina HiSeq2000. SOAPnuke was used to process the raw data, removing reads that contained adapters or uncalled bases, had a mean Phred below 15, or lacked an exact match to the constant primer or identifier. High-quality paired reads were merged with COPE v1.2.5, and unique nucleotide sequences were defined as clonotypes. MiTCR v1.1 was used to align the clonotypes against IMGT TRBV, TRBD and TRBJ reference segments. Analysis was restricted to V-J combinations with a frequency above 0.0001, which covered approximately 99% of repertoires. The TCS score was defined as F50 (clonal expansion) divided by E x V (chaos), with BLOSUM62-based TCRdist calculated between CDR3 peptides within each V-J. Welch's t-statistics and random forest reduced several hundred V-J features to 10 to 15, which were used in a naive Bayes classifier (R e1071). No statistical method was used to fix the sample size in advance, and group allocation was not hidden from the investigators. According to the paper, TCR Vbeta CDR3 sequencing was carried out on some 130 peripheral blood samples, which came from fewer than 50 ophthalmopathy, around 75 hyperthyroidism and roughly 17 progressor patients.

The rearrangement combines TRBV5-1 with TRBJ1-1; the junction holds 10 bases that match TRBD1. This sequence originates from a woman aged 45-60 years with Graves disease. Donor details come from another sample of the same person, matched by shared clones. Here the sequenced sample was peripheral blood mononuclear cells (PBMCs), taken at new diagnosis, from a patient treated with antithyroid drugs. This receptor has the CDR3 CASSPNGQGEDTEAFF. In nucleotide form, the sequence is TGTGCCAGCAGCCCTAACGGACAGGGGGAGGACACTGAAGCTTTCTTT.